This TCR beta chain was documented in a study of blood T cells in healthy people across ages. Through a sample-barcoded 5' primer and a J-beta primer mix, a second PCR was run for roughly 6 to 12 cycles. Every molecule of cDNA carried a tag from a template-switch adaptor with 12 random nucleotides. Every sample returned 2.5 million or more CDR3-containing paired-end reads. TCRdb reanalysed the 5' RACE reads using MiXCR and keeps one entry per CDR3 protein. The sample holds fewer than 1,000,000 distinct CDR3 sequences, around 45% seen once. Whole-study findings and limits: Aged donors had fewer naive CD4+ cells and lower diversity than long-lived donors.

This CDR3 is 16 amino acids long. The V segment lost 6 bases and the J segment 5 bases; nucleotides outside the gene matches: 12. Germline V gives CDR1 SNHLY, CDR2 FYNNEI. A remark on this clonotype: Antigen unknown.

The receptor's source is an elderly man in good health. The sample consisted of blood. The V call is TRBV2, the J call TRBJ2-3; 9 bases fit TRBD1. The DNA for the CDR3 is TGTGCCAGCAGGTCACTCCTACAGGGGGCGGGAGATACGCAGTATTTT. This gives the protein CASRSLLQGAGDTQYF.